Each of the 21 T cell receptor beta chains below was sequenced from the same sample in a study of cytomegalovirus exposure and HLA in healthy donors. Using immunoSEQ multiplex PCR, the repertoire was profiled, and TCRdb retains in-frame clones only, with some absent. The sample holds about 160,000 clones, over 85% seen once. The specimen sequenced was PBMCs. The receptor source for this set is a man aged 18 to 29 in good health and CMV-seropositive.

The chain recombines TRBV7-2 with TRBJ2-7; 8 bases are a match to TRBD2. Trimming at V came to 5 bases and at J to 7 bases, leaving 7 bases not matched to a gene. The CDR3 extends over 13 amino acids. CDR1 and CDR2 from the germline V gene are SGHTA and FQGNSA. The CDR3 nucleotides read TGTGCCAGCAGCCTGACTAGCGTCTGGGAGCAGTACTTC. It codes for CASSLTSVWEQYF.

V is TRBV19 and J is TRBJ2-2; 7 nucleotides align to TRBD1. This CDR3 has 14 residues. CDR1 and CDR2 from the germline V gene are LNHDA and SQIVND (reference sequence). The V and J ends lost 7 bases and 4 bases, in that order; junction bases with no gene match: 6. This CDR3 is CASTTGSGTGELFF. CDR3 coding DNA: TGTGCCAGTACGACAGGGTCTGGCACCGGGGAGCTGTTTTTT.

CDR3 sequence reads: CATSREGTPERLEQYF. CDR3 coding DNA: TGTGCCACCAGCAGAGAAGGGACACCAGAACGACTCGAGCAGTACTTC. This sequence joins TRBV15 and TRBJ2-7, with D perhaps TRBD1 (6 bases). The CDR3 runs 16 residues. Germline V CDR1 and CDR2: LNHNV, YYDKDF (reference sequence). Trimming cost V 0 bases and J 6 bases, with 18 bases left between them.

The V and J genes are TRBV18 and TRBJ2-3, with 10 bases aligning to TRBD1. The ends lost 5 bases at V and 11 bases at J; junction bases unmatched: 7. The CDR3 contains 13 residues. Germline loops: CDR1 KGHSH, CDR2 LQKENI. The CDR3: CASSAGTGVMQYF. In DNA form, the CDR3 reads TGTGCCAGCTCAGCTGGGACAGGGGTGATGCAGTATTTT.

The CDR3 sequence is CASTREAVNTGELFF. The CDR3 region has the DNA TGTGCCAGCACGAGGGAGGCAGTGAACACCGGGGAGCTGTTTTTT. This sequence joins TRBV9 and TRBJ2-2; tentatively, D is TRBD2 (6 bases). The germline V gene has CDR1 SGDLS and CDR2 YYNGEE. Trimming stripped 6 bases from V and 1 base from J, with 13 bases between. This CDR3 spans 15 amino acids.

V usage is TRBV27 and J usage is TRBJ1-2, with a tentative D call TRBD1 (6 bases). This CDR3 is 14 amino acids long. Germline CDR1 and CDR2: MNHEY and SMNVEV (reference sequence). V was pared by 2 bases and J by 3 bases, with 10 bases between. The CDR3 here is CASSLTGSDYGYTF. For the CDR3, the DNA is TGTGCCAGCAGTTTAACAGGGTCGGACTATGGCTACACCTTC.

The gene calls are TRBV5-1 and TRBJ2-1; the match to TRBD2 covers 12 bases. In germline, CDR1 is SGHRS, CDR2 YFSETQ. The CDR3 runs to 16 residues. Unmatched junction bases numbered 6, after V lost 0 bases and J lost 8 bases. CDR3 loop: CASSLASGRAADEQFF. The CDR3 region has the DNA TGCGCCAGCAGCTTGGCTAGCGGGAGGGCCGCGGATGAGCAGTTCTTC.

This chain joins TRBV19 and TRBJ2-6; D might be TRBD1 (5 bases). CDR3 size: 14 residues. Trimming took 10 bases from V and 2 from J, leaving 12 bases between them. The germline V gene encodes CDR1 LNHDA and CDR2 SQIVND (reference sequence). CDR3 sequence reads: CATLPGPGANVLTF. The CDR3, as DNA: TGTGCCACCCTGCCAGGGCCTGGGGCCAACGTCCTGACTTTC. The variable domain in full, with the rest retrieved from reference TRBV19 and TRBJ2-6, is DGGITQSPKYLFRKEGQNVTLSCEQNLNHDAMYWYRQDPGQGLRLIYYSQIVNDFQKGDIAEGYSVSREKKESFPLTVTSAQKNPTAFYLCATLPGPGANVLTFGAGSRLTVL.

The chain employs TRBV19 and TRBJ2-7, with TRBD2 identical over 13 bases. Losses at the gene ends were 4 bases for V and 0 bases for J; bases not matched to a gene: 3. Germline V gene sequence: CDR1 LNHDA, CDR2 SQIVND (reference sequence). The CDR3 length is 16 residues. CDR3 in DNA: TGTGCCAGTAGTACCGGACTAGCGGGAGTCTCCTACGAGCAGTACTTC. Protein: CASSTGLAGVSYEQYF. The entire variable domain, with the rest obtained from reference TRBV19 and TRBJ2-7, is as follows: DGGITQSPKYLFRKEGQNVTLSCEQNLNHDAMYWYRQDPGQGLRLIYYSQIVNDFQKGDIAEGYSVSREKKESFPLTVTSAQKNPTAFYLCASSTGLAGVSYEQYFGPGTRLTVT.

J is TRBJ2-4 and V is TRBV5-6; 10 bases map to TRBD2. Trimming cost V 4 bases and J 7 bases; bases outside gene matches: 8. CDR1 SGHDT and CDR2 YYEEEE come from the germline V gene. This CDR3 is built from 15 residues. The CDR3 coding sequence is TGTGCCAGCAGCCATTCTAGCGGGAGTAGGAACATTCAGTACTTC. Protein sequence: CASSHSSGSRNIQYF.

Of note for this clone: At the DNA level, this CDR3 is encoded by other sequences in the same sample as well. The rearrangement links TRBV5-1 to TRBJ2-7, with 10 positions matching TRBD2. J was trimmed by 3 bases and V by 0 bases; bases with no gene match: 0. The germline gives CDR1 SGHRS, CDR2 YFSETQ. The CDR3 is 14 residues long. The CDR3 here is CASSLASGSYEQYF. CDR3 DNA: TGCGCCAGCAGCTTGGCTAGCGGGAGCTACGAGCAGTACTTC. Using reference TRBV5-1 and TRBJ2-7 for the parts outside the CDR3, the full variable domain is KAGVTQTPRYLIKTRGQQVTLSCSPISGHRSVSWYQQTPGQGLQFLFEYFSETQRNKGNFPGRFSGRQFSNSRSEMNVSTLELGDSALYLCASSLASGSYEQYFGPGTRLTVT.

The chain links TRBV6-5 to TRBJ1-5; D not certain. CDR3 size: 15 residues. The V and J ends lost 0 bases and 0 bases respectively, with 6 bases between them. Germline CDR1 is MNHEY and CDR2 is SVGAGI. CDR3 in amino acids: CASSYSDISNQPQHF. The CDR3 coding sequence is TGTGCCAGCAGTTACTCTGACATTAGCAATCAGCCCCAGCATTTT.

This sequence joins TRBV28 and TRBJ2-7; TRBD1 matches 8 bases. The CDR3 sequence is 13 residues long. V was pared by 5 bases and J by 4 bases, with 4 bases of the junction left unmatched. The germline CDR1 and CDR2 sequences are MDHEN and SYDVKM. CDR3 sequence reads: CASSQGARYEQYF. CDR3 DNA: TGTGCCAGCAGTCAGGGGGCGCGGTACGAGCAGTACTTC.

The chain uses TRBV15 and TRBJ1-5, with D tentatively TRBD1 (5 bases). The CDR3 runs to 15 residues. Germline CDR1 is LNHNV and CDR2 is YYDKDF (reference sequence). Trimming removed 3 bases at V and 9 bases at J, with 18 bases between. For the CDR3, the DNA is TGTGCCACCAGCAGCCAAACAGGTTTCCAAGGGCCCCAGCATTTT. Translating it yields CATSSQTGFQGPQHF.

The CDR3 loop is CASSLARESYNEQFF. The DNA of the CDR3 is TGTGCCAGCAGCTTGGCGCGGGAGTCCTACAATGAGCAGTTCTTC. V gene TRBV7-2 combines with J gene TRBJ2-1; 7 bases align to TRBD2. J was trimmed by 1 base and V by 3 bases; bases with no gene match: 3. Germline CDR1 SGHTA, CDR2 FQGNSA. There are 15 residues in the CDR3.

The chain has TRBV7-9 and TRBJ1-4; the D is unclear. Germline V gene data show CDR1 as SEHNR and CDR2 as FQNEAQ (reference sequence). Trimming took 5 bases from V and 5 from J, leaving 15 bases between them. There are 15 residues in the CDR3. CDR3 nucleotide sequence: TGTGCCAGCAGCACTGACGGAGGCATCAATGAAAAACTGTTTTTT. Its translation: CASSTDGGINEKLFF.

CDR3 in DNA: TGTGCCAGCAGCTCCCGGAGTCAGATCCTAGGGGGTGATAGCAATCAGCCCCAGCATTTT. The encoded protein is CASSSRSQILGGDSNQPQHF. The chain combines TRBV5-4 with TRBJ1-5; maybe TRBD1 (6 bases). The CDR3 sequence is 20 residues long. Deletions cut 3 bases from V and 0 bases from J, with 25 bases between. The germline CDR1 and CDR2 sequences are SGHNT and YYREEE (reference sequence).

This clone is a singleton in its sample. The V call is TRBV5-1, the J call TRBJ1-1, with 7 bases matching TRBD1. Losses at the gene ends were 4 bases for V and 6 bases for J; bases not matched to a gene: 9. Germline CDR1 reads SGHRS; CDR2 reads YFSETQ. The length of the CDR3 is 14 residues. This CDR3 reads CASSQQGWDPEAFF. CDR3 DNA: TGCGCCAGCAGCCAACAGGGGTGGGACCCTGAAGCTTTCTTT.

Only one count was recorded for this clone. V and J are TRBV29-1 and TRBJ2-3; 7 bases are a match to TRBD2. The CDR3 is made up of 14 amino acids. CDR1 SQVTM and CDR2 ANQGSEA come from the germline V gene. V was pared by 4 bases and J by 0 bases, with 4 bases of the junction left unmatched. In nucleotides, the CDR3 is TGCAGCGTTGTGGGAGGGAGAAGCACAGATACGCAGTATTTT. Protein product: CSVVGGRSTDTQYF.

The CDR3 DNA reads as TGTGCCAGCGTAAAGGGGCCTAACTATGGCTACACCTTC. Residues: CASVKGPNYGYTF. The chain couples TRBV6-5 to TRBJ1-2; D may be TRBD1 (5 bases). V was shortened by 8 bases and J by 0 bases, with 10 bases between the two germline ends. CDR3 size: 13 residues. Germline values: CDR1 MNHEY, CDR2 SVGAGI.

The V call is TRBV11-3, the J call TRBJ2-2; 8 bases match TRBD1. Trimming at V came to 5 bases and at J to 6 bases, leaving 11 bases not matched to a gene. The V gene's germline CDR1 is SGHNT and CDR2 YENEEA. The CDR3 extends over 16 amino acids. In nucleotides, the CDR3 is TGTGCCAGCAGCCAAAGGACAGGGAGTAAATCCGGGGAGCTGTTTTTT. Translation gives CASSQRTGSKSGELFF. Looking up the rest from reference TRBV11-3 and TRBJ2-2 gives the full variable domain: EAGVVQSPRYKIIEKKQPVAFWCNPISGHNTLYWYLQNLGQGPELLIRYENEEAVDDSQLPKDRFSAERLKGVDSTLKIQPAELGDSAVYLCASSQRTGSKSGELFFGEGSRLTVL.